Given below is one T cell receptor beta chain in context. Its antigen is still unknown. The record originates from a study of blood T cells in healthy people across ages. Together with a sample-barcoded 5' primer, a J-beta primer mix was included in a second PCR lasting about 7 to 11 cycles. TCRdb itself ran the 5' RACE reads through MiXCR, one entry per CDR3 protein. The table lists roughly 1.5 million distinct CDR3 sequences, about 45% of them singletons. General study findings and limits: Unsorted PBMCs prevented conclusive naive versus antigen-experienced comparison. Across the age range, TCR beta diversity per million T cells fell in a roughly linear way.

V was shortened by 3 bases and J by 7 bases, with 19 bases between the two germline ends. The germline CDR1 and CDR2 sequences are SEHNR and FQNEAQ (reference sequence). The CDR3 totals 16 residues. The sample consisted of blood. This TCR was sampled from a young woman in good health. The gene calls are TRBV7-9 and TRBJ2-1; D is perhaps TRBD1 (5 bases). The CDR3 is CASSFRDRTPPNEQFF. In nucleotides, the CDR3 is TGTGCCAGCAGCTTCAGGGATCGGACCCCACCTAATGAGCAGTTCTTC.